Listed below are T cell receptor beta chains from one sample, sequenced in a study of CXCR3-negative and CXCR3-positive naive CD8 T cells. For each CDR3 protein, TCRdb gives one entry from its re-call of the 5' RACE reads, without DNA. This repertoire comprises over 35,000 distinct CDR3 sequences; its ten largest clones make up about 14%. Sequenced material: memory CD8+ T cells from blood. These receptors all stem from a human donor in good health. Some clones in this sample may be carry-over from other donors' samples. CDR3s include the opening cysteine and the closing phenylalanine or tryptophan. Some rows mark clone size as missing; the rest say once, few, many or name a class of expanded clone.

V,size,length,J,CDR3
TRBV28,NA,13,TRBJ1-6,CASRESYNSPLHF
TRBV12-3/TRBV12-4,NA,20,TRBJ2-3,CASSRANRDRGWPSTDTQYF
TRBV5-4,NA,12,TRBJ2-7,CASSSYSYEQYF
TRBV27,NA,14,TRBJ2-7,CASSFGQGGYEQYF
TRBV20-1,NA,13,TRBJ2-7,CSVGGDRDYEQYF
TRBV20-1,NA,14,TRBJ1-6,CSVGSLGGSSPLHF
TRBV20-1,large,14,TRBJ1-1,CSAKTTGDNTEAFF
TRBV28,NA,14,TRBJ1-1,CASTYGRGNTEAFF
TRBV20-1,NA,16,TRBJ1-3,CSARPETVTSGNTIYF
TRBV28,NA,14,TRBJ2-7,CASSLRGITYEQYF
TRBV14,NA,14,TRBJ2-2,CASSLKEGAGELFF
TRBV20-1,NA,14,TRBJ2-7,CSASPPGVDHEQYF
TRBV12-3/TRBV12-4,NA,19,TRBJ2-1,CASRDRGLTSGGSYNEQFF
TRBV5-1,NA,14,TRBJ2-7,CASSLRTNRYEQYF
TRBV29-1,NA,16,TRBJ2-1,CSVEDSLDRAVNEQLF
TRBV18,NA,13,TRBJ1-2,CASSLQENYGYTF
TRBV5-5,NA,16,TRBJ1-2,CASEPGQGLYWSGYTF